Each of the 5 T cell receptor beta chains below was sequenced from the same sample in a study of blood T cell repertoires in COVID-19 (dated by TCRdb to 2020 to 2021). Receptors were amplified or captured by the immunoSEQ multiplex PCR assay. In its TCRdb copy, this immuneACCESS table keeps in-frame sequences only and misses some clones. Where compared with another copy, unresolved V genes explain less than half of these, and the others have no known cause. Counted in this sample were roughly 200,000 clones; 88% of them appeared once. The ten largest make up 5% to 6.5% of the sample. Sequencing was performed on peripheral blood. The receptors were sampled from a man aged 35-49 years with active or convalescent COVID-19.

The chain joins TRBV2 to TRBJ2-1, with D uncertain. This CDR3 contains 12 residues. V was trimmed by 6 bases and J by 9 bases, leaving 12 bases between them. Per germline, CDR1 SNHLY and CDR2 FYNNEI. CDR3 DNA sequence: TGTGCCAGCAGCGCCAGTATGCCTGAGCAGTTCTTC. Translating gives CASSASMPEQFF.

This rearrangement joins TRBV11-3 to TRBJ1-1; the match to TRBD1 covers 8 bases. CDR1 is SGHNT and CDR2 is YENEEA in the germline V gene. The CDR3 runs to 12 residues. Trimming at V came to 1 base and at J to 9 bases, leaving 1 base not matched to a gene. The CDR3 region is CASSLGDRQAFF. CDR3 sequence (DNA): TGTGCCAGCAGCTTAGGGGACAGGCAAGCTTTCTTT.

DNA for the CDR3: TGTGCCAGCAGCCCCCATGCCGGCTCCTACGAGCAGTACTTC. It encodes CASSPHAGSYEQYF. V and J are TRBV9 and TRBJ2-7; D is unresolved. The CDR3 covers 14 residues. Between the trimmed V and J ends, which lost 4 bases and 0 bases, there was a span of 11 bases. The germline V gene has CDR1 SGDLS and CDR2 YYNGEE.

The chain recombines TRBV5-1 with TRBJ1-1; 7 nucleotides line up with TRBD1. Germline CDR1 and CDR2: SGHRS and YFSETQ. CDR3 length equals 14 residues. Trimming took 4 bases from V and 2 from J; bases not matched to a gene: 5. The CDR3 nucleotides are TGCGCCAGCAGCGCCGGGACAGCCAACACTGAAGCTTTCTTT. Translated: CASSAGTANTEAFF.

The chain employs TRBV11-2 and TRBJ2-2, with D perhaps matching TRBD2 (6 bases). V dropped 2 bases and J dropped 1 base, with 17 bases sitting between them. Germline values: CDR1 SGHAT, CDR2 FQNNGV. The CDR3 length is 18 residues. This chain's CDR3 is CASSLPPGGRRNTGELFF. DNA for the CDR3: TGTGCCAGCAGCTTACCTCCCGGAGGGAGGAGGAACACCGGGGAGCTGTTTTTT.